The TCR beta chain under discussion was sequenced for a study of blood T cell repertoires in COVID-19. As for the study in general: COVID-19 samples from acute and convalescent phases originated in the United States, Italy and Spain. T cells, B-cell-depleted T cells, or PBMCs supplied cDNA or gDNA.

The germline V gene has CDR1 ENHRY and CDR2 SYGVKD. CDR3 length: 15 residues. The V and J ends lost 6 bases and 2 bases respectively, with 14 bases between them. Original data processing: Estimated nucleated cell counts came from reference gene primer amplification. The data were produced by immunoSEQ multiplex PCR, yet TCRdb's version contains in-frame clones alone and is incomplete. That table is the source of V, J and clone size, and D and trimming were worked out from the DNA. The data contain a few hundred thousand clones, roughly 86% of them singletons. The table lists this clone with a count of one.

Sample: peripheral blood. The rearrangement uses TRBV10-3 and TRBJ1-5, with D possibly matching TRBD1 (5 bases). The source of this sequence is a man aged 18 to 30 with active or convalescent COVID-19. The CDR3 here is CAIRETGGGNQPQHF. Here the CDR3 DNA reads TGTGCCATCAGGGAAACAGGTGGAGGCAATCAGCCCCAGCATTTT.